Following are 27 T cell receptor beta chains from one sample sequenced in a study of CD8+ T cells in alopecia areata. Treatment specified: oral pan-JAK inhibitor, 5-10 mg twice daily. Sequencing templates came from extracted RNA that was reverse transcribed into cDNA. Clones were read by immunoSEQ multiplex PCR, and TCRdb kept only the in-frame ones, dropping some. The data contain around 200,000 clones, roughly 64% of them seen just once; the ten biggest clones take up 4% to 5%. This specimen consisted of CD4+ T cells sorted from blood, obtained at week 4, from a patient treated with tofacitinib. These receptors all stem from a human donor with alopecia areata.

The genes are TRBV30 and TRBJ2-3, with D perhaps TRBD2 (5 bases). V was pared by 4 bases and J by 7 bases, with 18 bases between. The CDR3 extends over 14 amino acids. Germline assignment: CDR1 GTSNPN and CDR2 SVGIG (reference sequence). CDR3 bases: TGTGCCTGGAACCCGACGGGGAAAGAGAATACGCAGTATTTT. Translating gives CAWNPTGKENTQYF. The variable domain in full, with the rest retrieved from reference TRBV30 and TRBJ2-3, is SQTIHQWPATLVQPVGSPLSLECTVEGTSNPNLYWYRQAAGRGLQLLFYSVGIGQISSEVPQNLSASRPQDRQFILSSKKLLLSDSGFYLCAWNPTGKENTQYFGPGTRLTVL.

The chain links TRBV19 to TRBJ1-2; D not resolved. Germline V gene data show CDR1 as LNHDA and CDR2 as SQIVND (reference sequence). Trimming cost V 3 bases and J 1 base, with 12 bases left between them. This CDR3 has 15 amino acids. The CDR3 reads CASSIATSFNYGYTF. The CDR3, as DNA: TGTGCCAGTAGTATTGCCACTTCTTTTAACTATGGCTACACCTTC.

This rearrangement joins TRBV30 to TRBJ1-1, with D possibly TRBD1 on 5 matching bases. The V gene's germline CDR1 is GTSNPN and CDR2 SVGIG (reference sequence). The V end lost 6 bases, the J end lost 8 bases, and 16 bases lay between the germline ends. This CDR3 has 12 amino acids. CDR3 in amino acids: CACHGGWGEAFF. In nucleotides, the CDR3 is TGTGCCTGCCATGGGGGATGGGGGGAAGCTTTCTTT.

The J gene is TRBJ2-2, the V gene TRBV15; D uncertain. CDR3 length equals 11 residues. Trimming took off 3 bases at V and 4 bases at J, with 0 bases between the two ends. Germline CDR1 reads LNHNV; CDR2 reads YYDKDF (reference sequence). The CDR3: CATSSTGELFF. The DNA for the CDR3 is TGTGCCACCAGCAGCACCGGGGAGCTGTTTTTT. The variable domain in full, with the rest retrieved from reference TRBV15 and TRBJ2-2, is DAMVIQNPRYQVTQFGKPVTLSCSQTLNHNVMYWYQQKSSQAPKLLFHYYDKDFNNEADTPDNFQSRRPNTSFCFLDIRSPGLGDTAMYLCATSSTGELFFGEGSRLTVL.

This clone was counted only a few times. The CDR3 loop reads CASSLAQESGELFF. As DNA, the CDR3 is TGCGCCAGCAGCTTGGCTCAGGAGTCCGGGGAGCTGTTTTTT. The chain combines TRBV5-1 with TRBJ2-2, with D unclear. Trimming cost V 0 bases and J 6 bases, with 9 bases left between them. The V gene's germline CDR1 is SGHRS and CDR2 YFSETQ. The CDR3 runs 14 residues.

This clone was seen a single time. J is TRBJ2-5 and V is TRBV30; D could derive from TRBD1 or TRBD2 (6 bases each). There are 12 residues in the CDR3. Looked up from germline, CDR1 is GTSNPN and CDR2 is SVGIG (reference sequence). Trimming removed 4 bases at V and 7 bases at J, with 13 bases between. CDR3 in amino acids: CAWNGGSWTQYF. CDR3 coding DNA: TGTGCCTGGAACGGGGGCTCATGGACCCAGTACTTC.

About this clone itself: No DNA is shown, since the ends of the CDR3 on it are uncertain; the CDR3 is the one TCRdb lists. The chain uses TRBV30 and TRBJ1-6. The CDR3 comprises 12 residues, both ends counted. The germline CDR1 and CDR2 sequences are GTSNPN and SVGIG (reference sequence). CDR3 residues: CASTLGGRTLHF.

Comment on this clone: Other DNA sequences in the sample encode the same CDR3. This chain uses TRBV6-5 with TRBJ1-1; D ambiguous. Trimming left V 4 bases short and J 4 bases short, with 7 bases between. This CDR3 has 12 amino acids. Germline-derived CDR1 and CDR2 are MNHEY and SVGAGI. The CDR3 DNA reads as TGTGCCAGCAGTTCTACCGGCACTGAAGCTTTCTTT. Translated, it gives CASSSTGTEAFF.

In this sample, this clone turned up a few times. The chain has TRBV10-3 and TRBJ2-2; TRBD1 matches 7 bases. Germline V gene sequence: CDR1 ENHRY, CDR2 SYGVKD. The J segment lost 5 bases and the V segment lost 3 bases, leaving 12 bases of the junction unmatched. This CDR3 has 17 amino acids. DNA of the CDR3: TGTGCCATCAGTGACCAGTCTAGGGACAGCTTAACCGGGGAGCTGTTTTTT. As protein: CAISDQSRDSLTGELFF.

V and J are TRBV20-1 and TRBJ1-2; no definite D call. The CDR3 is made up of 11 amino acids. Germline V gene sequence: CDR1 DFQATT, CDR2 SNEGSKA (reference sequence). The ends were cut back, 6 bases at V and 6 bases at J, with 11 bases in the middle. The CDR3 bases are TGCAGTGCACTACTACCTCATGGCTACACCTTC. This encodes CSALLPHGYTF.

This clone came up a few times. As DNA, the CDR3 is TGCGCCAGCAGCCTGATTGGGGGAAACACCGGGGAGCTGTTTTTT. Translating it yields CASSLIGGNTGELFF. V and J are TRBV4-3 and TRBJ2-2; possibly TRBD1 or TRBD2 for D (5 bases each). The CDR3 contains 15 residues. The germline V and J ends were trimmed by 4 bases and 2 bases, with 11 bases remaining between them. Looked up from germline, CDR1 is LGHNA and CDR2 is YSLEER.

The chain couples TRBV4-3 to TRBJ2-1; 9 positions agree with TRBD2. Looked up from germline, CDR1 is LGHNA and CDR2 is YSLEER. The CDR3 contains 17 residues. After removal of 0 bases from V and 5 bases from J, the junction contained 8 bases not matched to a gene. CDR3 residues: CASSQDIPAGGHNEQFF. CDR3 nucleotide sequence: TGCGCCAGCAGCCAAGATATCCCAGCGGGGGGCCACAATGAGCAGTTCTTC.

V usage is TRBV7-2 and J usage is TRBJ1-2; D remains unclear. CDR1 SGHTA and CDR2 FQGNSA come from the germline V gene. This CDR3 contains 12 residues. The V gene lost 6 bases and the J gene lost 8 bases, with 13 bases spanning the gap. Written as DNA, the CDR3 is TGTGCCAGCAGTTCCCTTCTGGCGGGCTACACCTTC. This sequence encodes CASSSLLAGYTF.

This clone showed up just once. V usage is TRBV19 and J usage is TRBJ1-2, with unresolved D. V lost 7 bases, J lost 6 bases, and 12 bases lay in between. Germline V lookup: CDR1 LNHDA, CDR2 SQIVND (reference sequence). There are 12 residues in the CDR3. The CDR3: CASTKYSNGYTF. The DNA of the CDR3 is TGTGCCAGTACCAAATACAGCAATGGCTACACCTTC. Full variable domain (missing parts from reference TRBV19 and TRBJ1-2): DGGITQSPKYLFRKEGQNVTLSCEQNLNHDAMYWYRQDPGQGLRLIYYSQIVNDFQKGDIAEGYSVSREKKESFPLTVTSAQKNPTAFYLCASTKYSNGYTFGSGTRLTVV.

This sequence joins TRBV2 and TRBJ2-1; D perhaps matches TRBD1 (6 bases). The CDR3 extends over 15 amino acids. With 0 bases removed from V and 7 bases from J, the gap between germline ends came to 13 bases. Germline-derived CDR1 and CDR2 are SNHLY and FYNNEI. CDR3 sequence reads: CASSEASGQGNEQFF. As DNA, the CDR3 is TGTGCCAGCAGTGAAGCTTCCGGGCAGGGGAATGAGCAGTTCTTC.

The V and J genes are TRBV27 and TRBJ2-1; D possibly matches TRBD1 or TRBD2 (6 bases each). The V gene lost 0 bases and the J gene lost 8 bases, with 11 bases spanning the gap. Per the germline V gene, CDR1 is MNHEY and CDR2 is SMNVEV (reference sequence). This CDR3 is built from 14 residues. DNA of the CDR3: TGTGCCAGCAGTTTATCGTGGGGGGCGGATGAGCAGTTCTTC. Translated, it gives CASSLSWGADEQFF.

This sequence joins TRBV4-2 and TRBJ2-5, with TRBD2 identical over 12 bases. CDR1 LGHNA and CDR2 YNFKEQ come from the germline V gene. This CDR3 has 16 amino acids. The V segment lost 1 base and the J segment 4 bases; nucleotides outside the gene matches: 4. CDR3 protein: CASSQGLAGVRETQYF. The CDR3 DNA sequence: TGTGCCAGCAGCCAAGGACTAGCGGGGGTCCGAGAGACCCAGTACTTC.

The chain has TRBV10-2 and TRBJ1-1; 8 nucleotides match TRBD1. This CDR3 is 12 amino acids long. Germline CDR1 is WSHSY and CDR2 is SAAADI. Trimming took 6 bases from V and 6 from J; bases not matched to a gene: 3. CDR3 amino acids: CASRDREAEAFF. The CDR3 DNA reads TGCGCCAGCAGGGACAGGGAAGCTGAAGCTTTCTTT.

The J gene is TRBJ2-7, the V gene TRBV5-1; 8 bases match TRBD1. Germline V gene data show CDR1 as SGHRS and CDR2 as YFSETQ. The CDR3 extends over 13 amino acids. Trimming cost V 4 bases and J 7 bases; bases outside gene matches: 7. The CDR3 region is CASSHLDREEQYF. The DNA for the CDR3 is TGCGCCAGCAGCCACCTGGACAGGGAAGAGCAGTACTTC.

This rearrangement joins TRBV5-6 to TRBJ2-1; D possibly uses TRBD1 or TRBD2 (6 bases each). Between the trimmed V and J ends, which lost 4 bases and 4 bases, there was a span of 12 bases. Germline V lookup: CDR1 SGHDT, CDR2 YYEEEE. CDR3 size: 14 residues. The CDR3 nucleotides read TGTGCCAGCAGCCCCAGGAGGGGGTACAATGAGCAGTTCTTC. Residues: CASSPRRGYNEQFF.

This clone was found once. This rearrangement joins TRBV30 to TRBJ1-2; D remains ambiguous. The CDR3 is 12 residues long. The germline V gene has CDR1 GTSNPN and CDR2 SVGIG (reference sequence). V lost 5 bases to trimming and J lost 4 bases, with 11 bases between them. The CDR3 here is CAWYDSSYGYTF. DNA for the CDR3: TGTGCCTGGTATGACTCGAGCTATGGCTACACCTTC.

This clone was counted between two and nine times. The V call is TRBV7-2, the J call TRBJ2-5, with TRBD2 matching 8 bases. The CDR3 has 15 amino acids. CDR1 is SGHTA and CDR2 is FQGNSA in the germline V gene. V gave up 7 bases and J gave up 4 bases; unmatched junction bases: 11. CDR3 sequence (DNA): TGTGCCAGCACAAGGACGGCGGGGGGAGGAGAGACCCAGTACTTC. Translation: CASTRTAGGGETQYF.

The rearrangement joins TRBV5-5 to TRBJ1-5; D is unresolved. Germline CDR1 SGHKS, CDR2 YYEKEE (reference sequence). The V end was cut by 0 bases, the J end by 4 bases, with 8 bases between. CDR3 length: 14 amino acids. CDR3 bases: TGTGCCAGCAGCTTGGAGGGTATAAATCAGCCCCAGCATTTT. Translated, it gives CASSLEGINQPQHF.

The chain has TRBV4-2 and TRBJ2-3; D may correspond to TRBD1 or TRBD2 (6 bases each). Germline CDR1 LGHNA, CDR2 YNFKEQ. The CDR3 is made up of 18 amino acids. Trimming pared 0 bases from V and 4 bases from J, leaving 20 bases between. DNA for the CDR3: TGTGCCAGCAGCCAAGATCTTGTAGGGGGGATCGGTCCAGATACGCAGTATTTT. Protein sequence: CASSQDLVGGIGPDTQYF.

This chain joins TRBV7-2 and TRBJ2-5; D perhaps matches TRBD1 (5 bases). Trimming stripped 2 bases from V and 1 base from J, with 11 bases between. The CDR3 is 15 amino acids. Germline loops: CDR1 SGHTA, CDR2 FQGNSA. The CDR3 nucleotides are TGTGCCAGCAGCTTAACTGGACATCCCCAAGAGACCCAGTACTTC. Its translation: CASSLTGHPQETQYF.

J is TRBJ2-2 and V is TRBV7-8, with D perhaps TRBD2 (6 bases). Germline values: CDR1 SGHVS, CDR2 FQNEAQ. The CDR3 spans 15 residues. V lost 3 bases to trimming and J lost 5 bases, with 13 bases between them. The CDR3 spells CASSFGSVGTGELFF. CDR3 sequence (DNA): TGTGCCAGCAGCTTCGGGAGCGTGGGGACCGGGGAGCTGTTTTTT.

This rearrangement joins TRBV5-1 to TRBJ1-4; D call uncertain. CDR1 SGHRS and CDR2 YFSETQ come from the germline V gene. V was cut by 7 bases and J by 6 bases, with 16 bases left in between. The CDR3 spans 14 residues. CDR3 coding DNA: TGCGCCAGCCGCGTGCAGACGGCTGATGAAAAACTGTTTTTT. It translates to CASRVQTADEKLFF.